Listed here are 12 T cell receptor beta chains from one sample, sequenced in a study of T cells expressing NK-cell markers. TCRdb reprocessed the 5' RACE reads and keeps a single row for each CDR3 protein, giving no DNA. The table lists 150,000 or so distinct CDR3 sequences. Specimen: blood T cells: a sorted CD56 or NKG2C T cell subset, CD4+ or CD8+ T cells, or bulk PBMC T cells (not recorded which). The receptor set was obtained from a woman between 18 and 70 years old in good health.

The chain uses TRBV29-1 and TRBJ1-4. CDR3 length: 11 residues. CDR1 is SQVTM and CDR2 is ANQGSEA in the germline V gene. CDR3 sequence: CSAIYLEKLFF. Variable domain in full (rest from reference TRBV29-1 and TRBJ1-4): SAVISQKPSRDICQRGTSLTIQCQVDSQVTMMFWYRQQPGQSLTLIATANQGSEATYESGFVIDKFPISRPNLTFSTLTVSNMSPEDSSIYLCSAIYLEKLFFGSGTQLSVL.

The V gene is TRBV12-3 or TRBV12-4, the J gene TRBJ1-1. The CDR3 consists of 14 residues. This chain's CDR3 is CASSLDRGSAEAFF.

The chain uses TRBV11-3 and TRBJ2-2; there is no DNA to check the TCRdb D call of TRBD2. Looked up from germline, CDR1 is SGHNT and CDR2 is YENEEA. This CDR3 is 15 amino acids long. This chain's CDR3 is CASSWAQGNTGELFF.

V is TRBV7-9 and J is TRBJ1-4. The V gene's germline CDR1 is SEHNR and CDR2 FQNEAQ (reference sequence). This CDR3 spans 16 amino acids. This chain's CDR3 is CASSLPGLSTNEKLFF. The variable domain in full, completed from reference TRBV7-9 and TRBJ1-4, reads DTGVSQNPRHKITKRGQNVTFRCDPISEHNRLYWYRQTLGQGPEFLTYFQNEAQLEKSRLLSDRFSAERPKGSFSTLEIQRTEQGDSAMYLCASSLPGLSTNEKLFFGSGTQLSVL.

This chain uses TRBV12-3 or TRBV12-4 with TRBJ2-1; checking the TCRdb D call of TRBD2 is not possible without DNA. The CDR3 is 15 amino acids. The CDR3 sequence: CASSPGLAFDNEQFF.

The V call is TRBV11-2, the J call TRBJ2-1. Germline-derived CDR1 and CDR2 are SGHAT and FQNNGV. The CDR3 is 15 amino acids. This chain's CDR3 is CASSKNGYSYNEQFF.

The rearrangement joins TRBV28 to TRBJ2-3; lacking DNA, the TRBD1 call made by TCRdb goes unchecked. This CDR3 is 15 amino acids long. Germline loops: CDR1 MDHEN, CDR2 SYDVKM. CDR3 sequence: CASSLWGLLTDTQYF.

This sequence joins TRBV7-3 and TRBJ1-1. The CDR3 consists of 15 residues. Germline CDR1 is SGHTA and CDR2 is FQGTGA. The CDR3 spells CASSPQGGVSTEAFF.

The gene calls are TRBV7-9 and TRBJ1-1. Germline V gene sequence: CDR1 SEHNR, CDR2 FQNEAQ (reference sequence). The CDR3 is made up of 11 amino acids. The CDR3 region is CASRGQIEAFF.

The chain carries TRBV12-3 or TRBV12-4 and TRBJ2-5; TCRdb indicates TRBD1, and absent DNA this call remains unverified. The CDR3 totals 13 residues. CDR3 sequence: CASRSFDRAPQYF.

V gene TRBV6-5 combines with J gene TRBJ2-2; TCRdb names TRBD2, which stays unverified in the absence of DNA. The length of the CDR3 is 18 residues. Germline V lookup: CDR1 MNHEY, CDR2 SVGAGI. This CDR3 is CASSFVRTSGANTGELFF.

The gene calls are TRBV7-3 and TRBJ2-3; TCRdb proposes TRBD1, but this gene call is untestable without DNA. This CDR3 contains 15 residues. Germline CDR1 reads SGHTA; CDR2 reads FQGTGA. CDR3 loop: CASSLLGGGGDTQYF.